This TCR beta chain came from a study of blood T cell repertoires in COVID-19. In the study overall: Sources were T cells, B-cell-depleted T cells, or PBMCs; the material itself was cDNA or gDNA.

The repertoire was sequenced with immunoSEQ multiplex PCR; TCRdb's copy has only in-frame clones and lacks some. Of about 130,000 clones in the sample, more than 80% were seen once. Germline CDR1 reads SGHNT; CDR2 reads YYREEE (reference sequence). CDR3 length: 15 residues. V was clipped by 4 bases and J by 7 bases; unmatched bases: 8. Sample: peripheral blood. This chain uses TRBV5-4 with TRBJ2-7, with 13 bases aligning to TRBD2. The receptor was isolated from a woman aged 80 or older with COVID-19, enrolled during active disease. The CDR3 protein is CASSTELAGGQEQYF. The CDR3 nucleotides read TGTGCCAGCAGCACCGAACTAGCGGGAGGGCAGGAGCAGTACTTC. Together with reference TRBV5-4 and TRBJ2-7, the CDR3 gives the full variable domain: ETGVTQSPTHLIKTRGQQVTLRCSSQSGHNTVSWYQQALGQGPQFIFQYYREEENGRGNFPPRFSGLQFPNYSSELNVNALELDDSALYLCASSTELAGGQEQYFGPGTRLTVT.